The entry that follows covers one TCR beta chain sequence. This specimen comes from a study of shared T cell receptors in the human thymus. The CDR3 length is 14 residues. Germline values: CDR1 SEHNR, CDR2 FQNEAQ (reference sequence). V gave up 1 base and J gave up 9 bases, with 16 bases separating them. The data were produced by immunoSEQ multiplex PCR, yet TCRdb's version contains in-frame clones alone and is incomplete. The repertoire holds under 850,000 clones, with around nine tenths as singletons. The sample was also reused in another study, on human thymus T cells. That work states: Corrective heart surgery yielded the resections from which the thymus tissue came. Unrelated individuals had highly overlapping thymic repertoires, as reported in related research.

The chain carries TRBV7-9 and TRBJ2-7; TRBD2 might be the D (5 bases). The clonotype originates from a boy less than two years old with a congenital heart defect. Sequencing was carried out using thymocytes. CDR3 sequence: CASSLDLLRGTQYF. CDR3 in DNA: TGTGCCAGCAGCTTAGACCTTTTACGGGGAACGCAGTACTTC.